A single sample gave rise to the 9 T cell receptor beta chains below, sequenced in a study of cytomegalovirus exposure and HLA in healthy donors. PCR was performed using 60 Vbeta and 13 Jbeta primers. Method: immunoSEQ multiplex PCR; TCRdb's copy keeps in-frame clones and lacks some. This table lists approximately 150,000 clones. The source material was PBMCs. The source is a woman aged 50 to 60 in good health and CMV-seronegative.

The chain is built from TRBV7-3 and TRBJ2-3; maybe TRBD2 (5 bases). CDR3 size: 15 residues. CDR1 SGHTA and CDR2 FQGTGA come from the germline V gene. Trimming shortened V by 0 bases and J by 0 bases, and 7 bases separated the two germline ends. In nucleotides, the CDR3 is TGTGCCAGCAGCTTAACTGGCGGGAGCACAGATACGCAGTATTTT. This codes for CASSLTGGSTDTQYF.

The chain is built from TRBV28 and TRBJ2-1, with a possible D match to TRBD2 (5 bases). The CDR3 totals 12 residues. Germline V gives CDR1 MDHEN, CDR2 SYDVKM. The V gene lost 7 bases and the J gene lost 7 bases, with 11 bases spanning the gap. CDR3 bases: TGTGCCAGCATCGGGATAGTTAATGAGCAGTTCTTC. This translates into CASIGIVNEQFF.

The V and J genes are TRBV11-2 and TRBJ2-3; D call uncertain. The ends were cut back, 2 bases at V and 1 base at J, with 13 bases in the middle. Germline V gives CDR1 SGHAT, CDR2 FQNNGV. There are 16 residues in the CDR3. CDR3 protein: CASSLNPGSRTDTQYF. The CDR3 nucleotides are TGTGCCAGCAGCTTAAATCCCGGGTCGCGCACAGATACGCAGTATTTT.

The rearrangement uses TRBV7-2 and TRBJ2-5; 8 nucleotides agree with TRBD1. Germline CDR1 is SGHTA and CDR2 is FQGNSA. Trimming cost V 4 bases and J 2 bases; bases outside gene matches: 3. CDR3 size: 14 residues. This CDR3 reads CASSSDRVQETQYF. The CDR3 DNA follows: TGTGCCAGCAGCTCGGACAGGGTTCAAGAGACCCAGTACTTC.

The V and J genes are TRBV6-5 and TRBJ1-1; 9 nucleotides line up with TRBD1. The CDR3 runs 14 residues. Unmatched junction bases numbered 5, after V lost 4 bases and J lost 5 bases. Per germline, CDR1 MNHEY and CDR2 SVGAGI. The CDR3 protein is CASSFTGGRTEAFF. CDR3 DNA sequence: TGTGCCAGCAGTTTTACAGGGGGCAGAACTGAAGCTTTCTTT.

The V and J genes are TRBV5-1 and TRBJ2-2, with TRBD2 identical over 9 bases. The ends lost 5 bases at V and 0 bases at J; junction bases unmatched: 5. This CDR3 contains 16 residues. Germline values: CDR1 SGHRS, CDR2 YFSETQ. This CDR3 is CASRRERGANTGELFF. CDR3 DNA: TGCGCCAGCAGGAGGGAGCGGGGGGCGAACACCGGGGAGCTGTTTTTT. Full variable domain (missing parts from reference TRBV5-1 and TRBJ2-2): KAGVTQTPRYLIKTRGQQVTLSCSPISGHRSVSWYQQTPGQGLQFLFEYFSETQRNKGNFPGRFSGRQFSNSRSEMNVSTLELGDSALYLCASRRERGANTGELFFGEGSRLTVL.

The chain couples TRBV7-6 to TRBJ2-3; perhaps TRBD2 as D (5 bases). Germline V gene data show CDR1 as SGHVS and CDR2 as FNYEAQ. The CDR3 covers 14 residues. With 5 bases removed from V and 6 bases from J, the gap between germline ends came to 15 bases. CDR3 residues: CASSPNRGIDTQYF. In nucleotides, the CDR3 is TGTGCCAGCAGCCCCAATCGAGGGATCGATACGCAGTATTTT.

This chain links TRBV7-2 with TRBJ2-2; possibly TRBD1 for D (6 bases). CDR1 is SGHTA, CDR2 FQGNSA, per germline. V was cut by 6 bases and J by 7 bases, with 18 bases left in between. The CDR3 contains 15 residues. The CDR3 nucleotides read TGTGCCAGCAGTTCGTACAATCTAGGGGGCGGGGAGCTGTTTTTT. Amino acids: CASSSYNLGGGELFF.

The chain couples TRBV4-1 to TRBJ2-5, with a weak D call TRBD1 (6 bases). V lost 1 base and J lost 5, with 14 bases in between. In germline, CDR1 is MGHRA, CDR2 YSYEKL. The CDR3 totals 15 residues. The CDR3 is CASSQVQGETETQYF. The CDR3 bases are TGCGCCAGCAGCCAAGTACAGGGCGAAACGGAGACCCAGTACTTC.